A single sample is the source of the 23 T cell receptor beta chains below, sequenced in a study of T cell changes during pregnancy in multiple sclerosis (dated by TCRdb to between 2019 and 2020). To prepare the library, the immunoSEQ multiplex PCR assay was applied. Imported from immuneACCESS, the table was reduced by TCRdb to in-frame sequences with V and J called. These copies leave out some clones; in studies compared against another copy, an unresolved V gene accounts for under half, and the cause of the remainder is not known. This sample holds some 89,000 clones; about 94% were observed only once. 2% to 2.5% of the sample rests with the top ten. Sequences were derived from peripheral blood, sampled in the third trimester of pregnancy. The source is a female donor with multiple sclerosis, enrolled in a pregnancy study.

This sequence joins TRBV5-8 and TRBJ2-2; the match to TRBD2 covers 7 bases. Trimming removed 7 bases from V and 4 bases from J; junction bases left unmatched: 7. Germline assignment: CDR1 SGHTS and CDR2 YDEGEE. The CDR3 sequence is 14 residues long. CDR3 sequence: CASQWGRATGELFF. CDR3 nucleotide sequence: TGTGCCAGCCAATGGGGGAGGGCCACCGGGGAGCTGTTTTTT.

In nucleotides, the CDR3 is TGCGCCAGCAGTGAGATAGGAGGGTTTCGGTACGAGCAGTACTTC. Residues: CASSEIGGFRYEQYF. The rearrangement links TRBV10-2 to TRBJ2-7, with D possibly TRBD2 on 6 matching bases. CDR3 size: 15 residues. Germline assignment: CDR1 WSHSY and CDR2 SAAADI. V was cut by 2 bases and J by 4 bases, with 15 bases left in between.

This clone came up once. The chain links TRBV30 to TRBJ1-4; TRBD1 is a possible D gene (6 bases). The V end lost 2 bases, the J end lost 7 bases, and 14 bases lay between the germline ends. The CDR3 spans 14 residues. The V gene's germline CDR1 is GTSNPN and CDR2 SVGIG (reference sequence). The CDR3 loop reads CAWSPLTQGEKLFF. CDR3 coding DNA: TGTGCCTGGAGTCCACTAACACAGGGTGAAAAACTGTTTTTT.

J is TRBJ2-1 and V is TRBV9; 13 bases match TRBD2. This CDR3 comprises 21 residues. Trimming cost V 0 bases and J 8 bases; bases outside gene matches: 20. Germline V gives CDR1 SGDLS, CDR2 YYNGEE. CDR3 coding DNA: TGTGCCAGCAGCGTAGCACAACACCGGGACAGGGGGACTAGCGGGAAGTATGAGCAGTTCTTC. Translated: CASSVAQHRDRGTSGKYEQFF.

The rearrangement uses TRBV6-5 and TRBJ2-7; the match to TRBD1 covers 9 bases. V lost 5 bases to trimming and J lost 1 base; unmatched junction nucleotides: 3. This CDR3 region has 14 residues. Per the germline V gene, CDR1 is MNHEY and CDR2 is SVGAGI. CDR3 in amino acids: CASSIGTGSYEQYF. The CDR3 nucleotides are TGTGCCAGCAGTATCGGGACAGGGTCCTACGAGCAGTACTTC.

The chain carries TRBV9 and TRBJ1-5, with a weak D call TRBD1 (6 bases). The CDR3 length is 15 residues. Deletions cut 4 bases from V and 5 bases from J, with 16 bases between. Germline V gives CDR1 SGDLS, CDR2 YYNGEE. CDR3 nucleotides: TGTGCCAGCAGCCCAAAAGGACAGTTTGATCAGCCCCAGCATTTT. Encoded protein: CASSPKGQFDQPQHF.

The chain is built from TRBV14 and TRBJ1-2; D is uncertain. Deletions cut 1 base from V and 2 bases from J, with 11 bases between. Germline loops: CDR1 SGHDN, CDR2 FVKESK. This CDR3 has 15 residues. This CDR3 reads CASSQGHRVNYGYTF. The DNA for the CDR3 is TGTGCCAGCAGCCAAGGACACCGCGTAAACTATGGCTACACCTTC.

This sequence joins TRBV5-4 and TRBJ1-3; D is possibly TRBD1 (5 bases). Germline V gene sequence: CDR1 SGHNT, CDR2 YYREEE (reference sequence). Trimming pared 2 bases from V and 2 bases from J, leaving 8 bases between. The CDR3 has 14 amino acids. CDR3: CASSFQGAGNTIYF. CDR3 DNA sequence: TGTGCCAGCAGCTTCCAGGGTGCTGGAAACACCATATATTTT.

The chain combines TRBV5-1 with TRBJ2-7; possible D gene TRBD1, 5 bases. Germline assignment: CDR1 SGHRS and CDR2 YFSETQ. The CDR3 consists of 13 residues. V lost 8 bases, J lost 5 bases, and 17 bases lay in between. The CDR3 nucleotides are TGCGCCAGTAACAGAGAAGGCAGGGACGAGCAGTACTTC. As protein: CASNREGRDEQYF.

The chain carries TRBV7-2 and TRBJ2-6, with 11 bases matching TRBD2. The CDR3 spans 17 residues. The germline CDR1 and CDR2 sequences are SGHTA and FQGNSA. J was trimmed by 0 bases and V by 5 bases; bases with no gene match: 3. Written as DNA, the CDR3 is TGTGCCAGCAGCCTTAGCGGGGGGGACTCTGGGGCCAACGTCCTGACTTTC. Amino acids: CASSLSGGDSGANVLTF.

CDR3 DNA: TGTGCCAGTAGTATAGGAGCGGGCAGCTCCTACAATGAGCAGTTCTTC. Translating it yields CASSIGAGSSYNEQFF. The V and J genes are TRBV19 and TRBJ2-1; a weak D match, TRBD2 (6 bases). Trimming shortened V by 1 base and J by 0 bases, and 10 bases separated the two germline ends. This CDR3 comprises 16 residues. The V gene's germline CDR1 is LNHDA and CDR2 SQIVND (reference sequence).

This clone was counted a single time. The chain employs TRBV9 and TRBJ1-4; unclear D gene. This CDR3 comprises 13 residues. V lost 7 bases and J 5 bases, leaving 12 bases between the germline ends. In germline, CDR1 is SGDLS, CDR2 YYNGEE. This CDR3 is CASGAGGNEKLFF. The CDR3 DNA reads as TGTGCCAGCGGTGCAGGTGGGAATGAAAAACTGTTTTTT.

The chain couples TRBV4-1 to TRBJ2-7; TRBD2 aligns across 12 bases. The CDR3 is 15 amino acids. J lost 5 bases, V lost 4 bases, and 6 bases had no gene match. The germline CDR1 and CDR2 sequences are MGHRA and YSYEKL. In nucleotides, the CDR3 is TGCGCCAGCAGCCGGACTAGCGGGGTCGGCGACGAGCAGTACTTC. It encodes CASSRTSGVGDEQYF.

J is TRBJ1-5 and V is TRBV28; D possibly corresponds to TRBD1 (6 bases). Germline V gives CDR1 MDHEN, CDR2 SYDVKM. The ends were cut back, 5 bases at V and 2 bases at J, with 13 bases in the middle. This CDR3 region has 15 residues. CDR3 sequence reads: CASSRVQGGNQPQHF. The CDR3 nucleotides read TGTGCCAGCAGTAGAGTACAGGGTGGCAATCAGCCCCAGCATTTT.

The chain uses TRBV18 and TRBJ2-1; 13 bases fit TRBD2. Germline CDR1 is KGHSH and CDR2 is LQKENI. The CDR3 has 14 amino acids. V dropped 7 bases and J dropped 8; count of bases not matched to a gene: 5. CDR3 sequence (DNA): TGTGCCAGCTTAACTAGCGGGGGGGCAGATGAGCAGTTCTTC. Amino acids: CASLTSGGADEQFF.

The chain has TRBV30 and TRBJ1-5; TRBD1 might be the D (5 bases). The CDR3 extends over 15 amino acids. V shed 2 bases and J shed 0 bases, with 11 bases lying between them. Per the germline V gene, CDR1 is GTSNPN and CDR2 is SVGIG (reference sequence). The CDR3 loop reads CAWSYQGSSNQPQHF. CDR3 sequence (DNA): TGTGCCTGGAGTTATCAGGGCTCTAGCAATCAGCCCCAGCATTTT. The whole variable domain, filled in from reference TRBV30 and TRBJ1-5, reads SQTIHQWPATLVQPVGSPLSLECTVEGTSNPNLYWYRQAAGRGLQLLFYSVGIGQISSEVPQNLSASRPQDRQFILSSKKLLLSDSGFYLCAWSYQGSSNQPQHFGDGTRLSIL.

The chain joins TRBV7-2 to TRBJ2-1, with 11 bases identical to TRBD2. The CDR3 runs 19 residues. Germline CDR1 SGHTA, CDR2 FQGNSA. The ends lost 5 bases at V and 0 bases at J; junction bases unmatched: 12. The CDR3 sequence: CASSGRRLAGPPSYNEQFF. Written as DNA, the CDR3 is TGTGCCAGCAGCGGGCGGAGACTAGCGGGACCCCCCTCCTACAATGAGCAGTTCTTC. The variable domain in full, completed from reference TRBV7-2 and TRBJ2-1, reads GAGVSQSPSNKVTEKGKDVELRCDPISGHTALYWYRQSLGQGLEFLIYFQGNSAPDKSGLPSDRFSAERTGGSVSTLTIQRTQQEDSAVYLCASSGRRLAGPPSYNEQFFGPGTRLTVL.

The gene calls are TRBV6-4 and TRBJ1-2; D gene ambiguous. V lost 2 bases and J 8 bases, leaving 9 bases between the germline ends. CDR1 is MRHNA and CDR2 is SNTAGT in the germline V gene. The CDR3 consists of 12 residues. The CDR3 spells CASSDGRGGYTF. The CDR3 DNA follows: TGTGCCAGCAGTGACGGGAGAGGAGGCTACACCTTC.

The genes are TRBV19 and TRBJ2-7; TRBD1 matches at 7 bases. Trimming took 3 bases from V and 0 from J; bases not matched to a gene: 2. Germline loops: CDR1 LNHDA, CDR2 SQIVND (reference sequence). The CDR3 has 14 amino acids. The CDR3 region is CASSIGTASYEQYF. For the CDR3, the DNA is TGTGCCAGTAGTATCGGGACAGCCTCCTACGAGCAGTACTTC.

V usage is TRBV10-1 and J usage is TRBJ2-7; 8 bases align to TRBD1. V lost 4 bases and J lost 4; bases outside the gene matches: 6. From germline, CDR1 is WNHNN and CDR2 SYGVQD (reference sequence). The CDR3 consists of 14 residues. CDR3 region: CASSGGRGRYEQYF. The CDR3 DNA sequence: TGCGCCAGCAGTGGTGGCAGGGGGCGGTACGAGCAGTACTTC.

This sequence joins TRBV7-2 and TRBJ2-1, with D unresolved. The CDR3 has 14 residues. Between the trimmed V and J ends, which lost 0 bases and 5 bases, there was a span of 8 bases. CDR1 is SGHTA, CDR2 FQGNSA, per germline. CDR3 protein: CASSLAYVNNEQFF. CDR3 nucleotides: TGTGCCAGCAGCTTAGCCTATGTCAACAATGAGCAGTTCTTC.

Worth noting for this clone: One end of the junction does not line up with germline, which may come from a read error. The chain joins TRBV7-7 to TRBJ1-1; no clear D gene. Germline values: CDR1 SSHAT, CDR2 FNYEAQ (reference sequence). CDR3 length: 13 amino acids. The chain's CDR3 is CASSARQNTEAFF. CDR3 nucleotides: TGTGCTAGCAGCGCTAGGCAGAACACTGAAGCTTTCTTT.

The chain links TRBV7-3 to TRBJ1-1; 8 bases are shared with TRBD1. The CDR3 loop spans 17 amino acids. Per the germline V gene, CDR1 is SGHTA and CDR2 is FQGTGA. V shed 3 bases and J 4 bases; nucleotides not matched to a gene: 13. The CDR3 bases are TGTGCCAGCAGCTTTGATCCGAGGACAGGGAATTCCACTGAAGCTTTCTTT. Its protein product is CASSFDPRTGNSTEAFF.